A single sample gave rise to the 31 T cell receptor beta chains below, sequenced in a study of human T cells and chemical hapten exposure. TCRdb used MiXCR to reprocess the RACE reads, holding one entry per CDR3 protein. The sample shows around 260,000 distinct CDR3 sequences, more than 6.5% of them seen only once. The time point was: pre-sensitization, week 0. Stated treatment: therapeutic diphenylcyclopropenone sensitization with weekly scalp DPC. Sequenced material: whole blood, taken in connection with sensitization to the hapten diphenylcyclopropenone (DPC). The receptors shown here come from a woman aged 40 to 55 with alopecia areata. Some clones in this sample may be carry-over from other donors' samples.

The CDR3 nucleotides read TGTGCCAGCAGAATAGCGGGAAATGAGCAGTTCTTC. Protein product: CASRIAGNEQFF. The chain combines TRBV12-3 or TRBV12-4 with TRBJ2-1; 8 nucleotides align to TRBD2. Trimming took 6 bases from V and 7 from J; bases not matched to a gene: 2. The length of the CDR3 is 12 residues.

The chain couples TRBV19 to TRBJ1-6; 8 nucleotides line up with TRBD1. Trimming at V came to 5 bases and at J to 10 bases, leaving 7 bases not matched to a gene. The germline V gene encodes CDR1 LNHDA and CDR2 SQIVND (reference sequence). The CDR3 has 14 residues. The CDR3 DNA reads TGTGCCAGTAGTGAGGACAGGGCCCGATCACCCCTCCACTTT. The encoded protein is CASSEDRARSPLHF. The whole variable domain, filled in from reference TRBV19 and TRBJ1-6, reads DGGITQSPKYLFRKEGQNVTLSCEQNLNHDAMYWYRQDPGQGLRLIYYSQIVNDFQKGDIAEGYSVSREKKESFPLTVTSAQKNPTAFYLCASSEDRARSPLHFGNGTRLTVT.

The CDR3 DNA reads as TGTGCCAGCAGTTACGCGCTTGGTGGAAACACCATATATTTT. Translated: CASSYALGGNTIYF. The V call is TRBV6-5, the J call TRBJ1-3; no clear D. Germline CDR1 reads MNHEY; CDR2 reads SVGAGI. This CDR3 region has 14 residues. Trimming pared 2 bases from V and 3 bases from J, leaving 8 bases between.

This clonotype showed up many times. The chain combines TRBV7-2 with TRBJ2-6; D possibly corresponds to TRBD1 (5 bases). The CDR3 sequence is 16 residues long. The germline V gene has CDR1 SGHTA and CDR2 FQGNSA. V lost 7 bases and J 2 bases, leaving 15 bases between the germline ends. CDR3 amino acids: CASTRDGFPGANVLTF. The CDR3, as DNA: TGTGCCAGCACCAGGGATGGGTTCCCTGGGGCCAACGTCCTGACTTTC.

The table lists this clonotype with many counts. The V gene is TRBV14, the J gene TRBJ1-2; D not certain. The germline gives CDR1 SGHDN, CDR2 FVKESK. V lost 5 bases to trimming and J lost 8 bases, with 9 bases between them. This CDR3 region has 11 residues. CDR3 bases: TGTGCCAGCAGCGACCGCTTCGGCTACACCTTC. Protein sequence: CASSDRFGYTF.

The chain's CDR3 is CASSQPEISGRPDTQYF. The CDR3 DNA follows: TGTGCCAGCAGCCAACCTGAGATTAGCGGGAGACCGGATACGCAGTATTTT. This chain joins TRBV4-2 and TRBJ2-3, with TRBD2 matching over 9 bases. J lost 6 bases, V lost 2 bases, and 12 bases had no gene match. Germline V gene data show CDR1 as LGHNA and CDR2 as YNFKEQ. The CDR3 is 17 residues long.

The V call is TRBV4-1, the J call TRBJ2-2; D not certain. Germline loops: CDR1 MGHRA, CDR2 YSYEKL. The CDR3 is 13 residues long. Trimming took off 4 bases at V and 7 bases at J, with 10 bases between the two ends. CDR3 amino acids: CASSPLGDGELFF. The CDR3, as DNA: TGCGCCAGCAGCCCGCTGGGCGACGGGGAGCTGTTTTTT.

The chain has TRBV24-1 and TRBJ2-3; maybe TRBD2 (5 bases). Trimming cost V 9 bases and J 0 bases, with 15 bases left between them. Per germline, CDR1 KGHDR and CDR2 SFDVKD. The CDR3 runs to 15 residues. CDR3 in amino acids: CATGPRDTSTDTQYF. CDR3 bases: TGTGCCACCGGTCCTCGGGATACTAGCACAGATACGCAGTATTTT.

This clonotype was observed many times. CDR3 loop: CASSPGRPATYGYTF. The CDR3 DNA reads TGTGCCAGCAGTCCTGGCCGGCCAGCCACCTATGGCTACACCTTC. The chain is built from TRBV28 and TRBJ1-2; D gene uncertain. Germline CDR1 and CDR2: MDHEN and SYDVKM. This CDR3 contains 15 residues. Trimming took off 5 bases at V and 4 bases at J, with 17 bases between the two ends.

The genes are TRBV7-9 and TRBJ2-1, with D perhaps matching TRBD1 (7 bases). The V gene lost 5 bases and the J gene lost 6 bases, with 20 bases spanning the gap. The CDR3 extends over 16 amino acids. Germline V CDR1 and CDR2: SEHNR, FQNEAQ (reference sequence). CDR3 loop: CASSHRGLRGVNEQFF. DNA for the CDR3: TGTGCCAGCAGCCACAGGGGACTCCGGGGTGTCAATGAGCAGTTCTTC.

The chain carries TRBV28 and TRBJ2-7; 11 positions agree with TRBD1. Germline V gene data show CDR1 as MDHEN and CDR2 as SYDVKM. This CDR3 contains 15 residues. J lost 6 bases, V lost 4 bases, and 8 bases had no gene match. CDR3 amino acids: CASSSPGQGAGEQYF. Written as DNA, the CDR3 is TGTGCCAGCAGTTCCCCCGGACAGGGGGCTGGCGAGCAGTACTTC. Combining the CDR3 with reference TRBV28 and TRBJ2-7 gives the whole variable domain DVKVTQSSRYLVKRTGEKVFLECVQDMDHENMFWYRQDPGLGLRLIYFSYDVKMKEKGDIPEGYSVSREKKERFSLILESASTNQTSMYLCASSSPGQGAGEQYFGPGTRLTVT.

There are a few counts of this clonotype. This chain links TRBV6-5 with TRBJ2-7, with 8 nucleotides matching TRBD1. J was trimmed by 2 bases and V by 6 bases; bases with no gene match: 9. Germline-derived CDR1 and CDR2 are MNHEY and SVGAGI. The CDR3 is 15 amino acids. CDR3 DNA sequence: TGTGCCAGCAGACTCGGACAGGGCCGCGCCTACGAGCAGTACTTC. Translation: CASRLGQGRAYEQYF.

The J gene is TRBJ1-6, the V gene TRBV3-1, with D perhaps matching TRBD1 (5 bases). The CDR3 covers 14 residues. Trimming stripped 1 base from V and 7 bases from J, with 8 bases between. CDR1 and CDR2 (germline): LGHDT, YNNKEL (reference sequence). CDR3 nucleotide sequence: TGTGCCAGCAGCCAAGGCAGGGAAAATTCACCCCTCCACTTT. Residues: CASSQGRENSPLHF.

This clonotype was recorded a few times. The genes are TRBV24-1 and TRBJ2-1; no firm D call. The CDR3 spans 14 residues. The V gene's germline CDR1 is KGHDR and CDR2 SFDVKD. V lost 3 bases and J 0 bases, leaving 5 bases between the germline ends. CDR3 protein: CATSDEVSYNEQFF. DNA for the CDR3: TGTGCCACCAGTGATGAAGTCTCCTACAATGAGCAGTTCTTC.

This clonotype was recorded once. The chain uses TRBV12-3 or TRBV12-4 and TRBJ1-1; 8 nucleotides align to TRBD1. The CDR3 loop spans 14 amino acids. Trimming cost V 7 bases and J 1 base; bases outside gene matches: 5. The CDR3 bases are TGTGCCAGCACCCGACAGGGGAAGAACACTGAAGCTTTCTTT. The encoded protein is CASTRQGKNTEAFF.

The chain recombines TRBV29-1 with TRBJ2-7; no reliable D call. V dropped 3 bases and J dropped 6 bases, with 12 bases sitting between them. The length of the CDR3 is 12 residues. Germline V gene data show CDR1 as SQVTM and CDR2 as ANQGSEA. CDR3 coding DNA: TGCAGCGTTGACTCCCTGGGCGGCGAGCAGTACTTC. Translated: CSVDSLGGEQYF.

The rearrangement joins TRBV29-1 to TRBJ2-4; tentatively, D is TRBD1 (7 bases). The CDR3 is made up of 14 amino acids. The V gene lost 5 bases and the J gene lost 3 bases, with 14 bases spanning the gap. Looked up from germline, CDR1 is SQVTM and CDR2 is ANQGSEA. The CDR3 sequence: CSVRQGGVKNIQYF. CDR3 in DNA: TGCAGCGTTAGACAGGGAGGAGTCAAAAACATTCAGTACTTC.

A few counts support this clonotype. This sequence joins TRBV7-2 and TRBJ1-2, with D unresolved. CDR1 SGHTA and CDR2 FQGNSA come from the germline V gene. This CDR3 region has 12 residues. Trimming pared 4 bases from V and 8 bases from J, leaving 11 bases between. The CDR3 is CASSSDLGGYTF. CDR3 nucleotide sequence: TGTGCCAGCAGCTCGGACTTAGGGGGCTACACCTTC.

This clonotype was counted at least ten times. CDR3 protein: CSAHGTGTGEKLFF. CDR3 in DNA: TGCAGTGCCCACGGAACCGGGACAGGCGAAAAACTGTTTTTT. The chain is built from TRBV20-1 and TRBJ1-4; the match to TRBD1 covers 8 bases. Germline V gene lookup returns CDR1 DFQATT and CDR2 SNEGSKA (reference sequence). The length of the CDR3 is 14 residues. V was clipped by 6 bases and J by 8 bases; unmatched bases: 11.

This clonotype was recorded a few times. The genes are TRBV4-1 and TRBJ2-1, with D perhaps matching TRBD1 or TRBD2 (6 bases each). This CDR3 is built from 13 residues. CDR1 MGHRA and CDR2 YSYEKL come from the germline V gene. Trimming took 2 bases from V and 13 from J, leaving 15 bases between them. The CDR3 loop is CASSQPGGTGQFF. The CDR3 region has the DNA TGCGCCAGCAGCCAACCCGGGGGCACCGGACAGTTCTTC.

The chain combines TRBV6-2 or TRBV6-3 with TRBJ2-1; D unresolved. The length of the CDR3 is 15 residues. The V and J ends lost 2 bases and 5 bases respectively, with 13 bases between them. Germline CDR1 is MNHEY and CDR2 is SVGEGT. The CDR3 sequence: CASSYGPNGDNEQFF. In DNA, the CDR3 is TGTGCCAGCAGTTACGGACCAAACGGAGACAATGAGCAGTTCTTC.

This clonotype has a count of ten or more. The chain links TRBV4-2 to TRBJ2-3; TRBD1 matches at 8 bases. Germline values: CDR1 LGHNA, CDR2 YNFKEQ. Losses at the gene ends were 4 bases for V and 1 base for J; bases not matched to a gene: 7. The CDR3 is 16 residues long. CDR3 sequence: CASSRVQGEGTDTQYF. The CDR3 DNA sequence: TGTGCCAGCAGCCGCGTACAGGGGGAAGGCACAGATACGCAGTATTTT.

This clonotype showed up just a few times. This rearrangement joins TRBV7-2 to TRBJ2-2, with 10 bases aligning to TRBD2. The germline CDR1 and CDR2 sequences are SGHTA and FQGNSA. The CDR3 is 20 residues long. V dropped 10 bases and J dropped 0; count of bases not matched to a gene: 20. The DNA for the CDR3 is TGTGCCACCACTGCCCGTCAGGCGGCACTAGCGGGACCGAACACCGGGGAGCTGTTTTTT. Its protein is CATTARQAALAGPNTGELFF.

In this sample, this clonotype turned up a few times. The chain carries TRBV2 and TRBJ2-5; D gene ambiguous. V was clipped by 2 bases and J by 2 bases, with 12 bases between them. CDR1 and CDR2 (germline): SNHLY, FYNNEI. The CDR3 is 15 residues long. The chain's CDR3 is CASSETVAAQETQYF. The CDR3 DNA is TGTGCCAGCAGTGAAACCGTAGCAGCACAAGAGACCCAGTACTTC.

The sample holds many counts of this clonotype. The chain joins TRBV12-3 or TRBV12-4 to TRBJ2-7; TRBD1 aligns across 7 bases. This CDR3 is built from 15 residues. Losses at the gene ends were 6 bases for V and 2 bases for J; bases not matched to a gene: 10. CDR3 amino acids: CASSRAQGTTYEQYF. In nucleotides, the CDR3 is TGTGCCAGCAGCAGAGCACAGGGGACGACCTACGAGCAGTACTTC.

This clonotype has a single count. The J gene is TRBJ2-3, the V gene TRBV12-3 or TRBV12-4; 7 nucleotides align to TRBD1. V lost 7 bases to trimming and J lost 1 base; unmatched junction nucleotides: 11. The CDR3 is 16 amino acids. The CDR3 DNA is TGTGCCAGCACCCCCCCGCCCGGGACAGGCACAGATACGCAGTATTTT. It encodes CASTPPPGTGTDTQYF.

This clonotype appeared a few times. V and J are TRBV25-1 and TRBJ2-1; D ambiguous. There are 11 residues in the CDR3. Trimming cost V 6 bases and J 7 bases, with 7 bases left between them. Germline lookup yields CDR1 MGHDK and CDR2 SYGVNS. CDR3 sequence (DNA): TGTGCCAGCAGAAGGGTGAATGAGCAGTTCTTC. The encoded protein is CASRRVNEQFF.

DNA of the CDR3: TGCAGTGCTAGAGTCATTGGGGGAGTTTCAGATACGCAGTATTTT. Its protein is CSARVIGGVSDTQYF. The V and J genes are TRBV20-1 and TRBJ2-3, with D perhaps assigned TRBD1 or TRBD2 (5 bases each). The CDR3 has 15 residues. CDR1 DFQATT and CDR2 SNEGSKA come from the germline V gene (reference sequence). The V gene lost 1 base and the J gene lost 4 bases, with 15 bases spanning the gap.

This clonotype was picked up a small number of times. The genes are TRBV11-2 and TRBJ1-4; possibly TRBD1 for D (5 bases). V lost 4 bases, J lost 8 bases, and 17 bases lay in between. CDR3 length equals 15 residues. Germline CDR1 and CDR2: SGHAT and FQNNGV. CDR3 region: CASSSILRGQEKLFF. In DNA form, the CDR3 reads TGTGCCAGCAGCTCTATTCTCCGGGGCCAGGAAAAACTGTTTTTT.

The rearrangement joins TRBV7-3 to TRBJ2-1; TRBD1 might be the D (5 bases). The CDR3 has 13 amino acids. V lost 5 bases and J lost 8, with 13 bases in between. Germline V gene data show CDR1 as SGHTA and CDR2 as FQGTGA. DNA for the CDR3: TGTGCCAGCAGCCTATCAGGGAACCATGAGCAGTTCTTC. It codes for CASSLSGNHEQFF.

This clonotype occurred a few times. The V and J genes are TRBV6-2 or TRBV6-3 and TRBJ1-4, with TRBD1 matching over 8 bases. Per germline, CDR1 MNHEY and CDR2 SVGEGT. V lost 7 bases to trimming and J lost 6 bases; unmatched junction nucleotides: 10. The CDR3 runs to 15 residues. This CDR3 is CASNSPTGVDEKLFF. CDR3 coding DNA: TGTGCCAGCAATTCACCGACAGGGGTCGATGAAAAACTGTTTTTT.